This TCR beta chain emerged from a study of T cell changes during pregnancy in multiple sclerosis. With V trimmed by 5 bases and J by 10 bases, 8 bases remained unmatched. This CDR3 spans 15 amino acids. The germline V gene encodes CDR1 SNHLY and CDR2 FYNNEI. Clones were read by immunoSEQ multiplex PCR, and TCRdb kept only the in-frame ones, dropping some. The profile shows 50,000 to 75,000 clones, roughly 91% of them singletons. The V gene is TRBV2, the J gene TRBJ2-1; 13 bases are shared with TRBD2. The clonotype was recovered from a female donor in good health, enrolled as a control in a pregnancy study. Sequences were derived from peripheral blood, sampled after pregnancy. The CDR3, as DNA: TGTGCCAGCAGTCTACTAGCGGGGGGGGCAGGGGAGCAGTTCTTC. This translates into CASSLLAGGAGEQFF.